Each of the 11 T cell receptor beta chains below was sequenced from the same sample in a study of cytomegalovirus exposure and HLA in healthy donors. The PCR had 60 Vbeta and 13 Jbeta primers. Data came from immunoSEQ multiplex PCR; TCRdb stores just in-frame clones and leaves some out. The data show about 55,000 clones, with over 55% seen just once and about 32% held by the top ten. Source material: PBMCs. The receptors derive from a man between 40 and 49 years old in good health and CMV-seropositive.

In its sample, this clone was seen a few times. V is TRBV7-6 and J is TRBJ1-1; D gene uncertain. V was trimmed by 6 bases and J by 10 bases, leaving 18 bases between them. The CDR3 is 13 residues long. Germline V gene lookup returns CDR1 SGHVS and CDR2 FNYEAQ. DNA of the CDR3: TGTGCCAGCAGTCCAAGACATCTCGAGGGAGCTTTCTTT. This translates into CASSPRHLEGAFF.

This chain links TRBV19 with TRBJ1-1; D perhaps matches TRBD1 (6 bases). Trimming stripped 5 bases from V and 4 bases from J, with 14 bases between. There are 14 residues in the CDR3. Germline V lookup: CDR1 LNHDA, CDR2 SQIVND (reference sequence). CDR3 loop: CASSPTSRGTEAFF. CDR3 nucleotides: TGTGCCAGTAGTCCCACGTCCAGGGGCACTGAAGCTTTCTTT.

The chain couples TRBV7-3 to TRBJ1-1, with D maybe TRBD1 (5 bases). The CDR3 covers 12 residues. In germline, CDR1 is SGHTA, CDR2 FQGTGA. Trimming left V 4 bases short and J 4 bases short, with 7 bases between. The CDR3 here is CASSSGGTEAFF. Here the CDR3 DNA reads TGTGCCAGCAGCTCGGGGGGCACTGAAGCTTTCTTT.

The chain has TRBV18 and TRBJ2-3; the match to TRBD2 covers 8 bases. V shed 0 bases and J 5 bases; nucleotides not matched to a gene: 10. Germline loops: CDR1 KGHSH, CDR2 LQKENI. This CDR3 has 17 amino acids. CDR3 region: CASSPPGLSGAVDTQYF. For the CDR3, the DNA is TGTGCCAGCTCACCACCAGGCCTTAGCGGGGCTGTAGATACGCAGTATTTT.

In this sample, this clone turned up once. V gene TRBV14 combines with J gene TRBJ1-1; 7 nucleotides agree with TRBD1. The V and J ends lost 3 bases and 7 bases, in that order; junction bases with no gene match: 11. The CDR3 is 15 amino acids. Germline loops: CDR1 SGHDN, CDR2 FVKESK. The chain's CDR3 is CASSHLRGRRGEAFF. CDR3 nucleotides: TGTGCCAGCAGCCATTTAAGGGGGCGGAGAGGTGAAGCTTTCTTT.

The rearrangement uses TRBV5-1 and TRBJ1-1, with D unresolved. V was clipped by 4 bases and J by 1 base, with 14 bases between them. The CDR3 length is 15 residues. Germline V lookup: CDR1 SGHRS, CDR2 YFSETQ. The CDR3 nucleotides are TGCGCCAGCAGCCCACAGATCGGGAGGAACACTGAAGCTTTCTTT. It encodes CASSPQIGRNTEAFF.

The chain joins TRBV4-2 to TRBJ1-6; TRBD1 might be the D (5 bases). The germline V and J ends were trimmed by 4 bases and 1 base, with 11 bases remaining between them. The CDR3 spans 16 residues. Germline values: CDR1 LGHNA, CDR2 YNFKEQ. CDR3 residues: CASSPSQGSYNSPLHF. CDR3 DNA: TGTGCCAGCAGCCCAAGTCAGGGTTCCTATAATTCACCCCTCCACTTT.

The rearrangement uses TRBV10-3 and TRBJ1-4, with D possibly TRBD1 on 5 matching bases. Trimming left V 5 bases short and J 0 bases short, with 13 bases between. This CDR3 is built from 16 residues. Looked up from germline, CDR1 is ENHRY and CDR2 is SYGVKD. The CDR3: CAISSTGHSTNEKLFF. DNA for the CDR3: TGTGCCATCAGTTCTACTGGACACTCAACTAATGAAAAACTGTTTTTT.

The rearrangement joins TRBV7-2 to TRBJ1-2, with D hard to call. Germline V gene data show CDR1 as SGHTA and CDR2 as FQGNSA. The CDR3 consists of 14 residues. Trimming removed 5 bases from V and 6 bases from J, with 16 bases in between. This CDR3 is CASSPSGLGNGYTF. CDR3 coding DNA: TGTGCCAGCAGCCCTTCCGGACTGGGAAATGGCTACACCTTC.

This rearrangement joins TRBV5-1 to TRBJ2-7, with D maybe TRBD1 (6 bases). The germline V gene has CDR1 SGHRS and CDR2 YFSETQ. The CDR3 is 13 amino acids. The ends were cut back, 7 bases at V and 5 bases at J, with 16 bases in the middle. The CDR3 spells CASSLKNRDEQYF. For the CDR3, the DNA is TGCGCCAGCTCACTCAAGAACAGGGACGAGCAGTACTTC.

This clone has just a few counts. The CDR3 DNA reads TGTGCCAGCTCACCGGACAGCCTCTATGGCTACACCTTC. Its translation: CASSPDSLYGYTF. The chain is built from TRBV18 and TRBJ1-2; weak D call: TRBD1 (6 bases). With 3 bases removed from V and 4 bases from J, the gap between germline ends came to 9 bases. The CDR3 consists of 13 residues. Germline V CDR1 and CDR2: KGHSH, LQKENI.